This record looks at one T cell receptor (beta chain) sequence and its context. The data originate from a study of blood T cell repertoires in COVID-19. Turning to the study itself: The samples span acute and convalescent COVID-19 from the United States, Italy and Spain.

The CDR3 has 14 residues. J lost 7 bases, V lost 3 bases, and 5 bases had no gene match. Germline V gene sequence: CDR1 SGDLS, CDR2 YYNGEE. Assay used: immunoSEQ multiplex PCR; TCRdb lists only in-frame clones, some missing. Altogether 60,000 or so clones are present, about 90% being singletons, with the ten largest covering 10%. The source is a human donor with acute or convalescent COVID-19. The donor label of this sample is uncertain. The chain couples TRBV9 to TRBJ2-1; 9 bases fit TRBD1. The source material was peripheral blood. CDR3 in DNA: TGTGCCAGCAGCGACGGGACAGGGAATAATGAGCAGTTCTTC. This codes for CASSDGTGNNEQFF. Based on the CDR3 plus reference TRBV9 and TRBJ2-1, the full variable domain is DSGVTQTPKHLITATGQRVTLRCSPRSGDLSVYWYQQSLDQGLQFLIQYYNGEERAKGNILERFSAQQFPDLHSELNLSSLELGDSALYFCASSDGTGNNEQFFGPGTRLTVL.